Listed below are T cell receptor beta chains from one sample, sequenced in a study of shared clonotypes between healthy human individuals. Sequenced by immunoSEQ multiplex PCR; TCRdb stores in-frame clones only, minus some. The table has over 2 million clones, 80% to 95% seen once. Source material: naive CD4+ T cells from PBMCs. The source is a man aged 18 to 30 in good health. Some clones in this sample may be carry-over from other donors' samples. Each CDR3 is given with its conserved first and last residue. The D gene is left open where the match is weak. Rows may omit the clone size; those that give it use once, few, many or a size class.

J gene | D gene | V gene | clone size | CDR3 DNA | CDR3 protein
TRBJ2-1 | - | TRBV10-3 | - | TGTGCCATCAGTGAGCCCTTCCGGGACCCCTACAATGAGCAGTTCTTC | CAISEPFRDPYNEQFF
TRBJ2-2 | - | TRBV7-3 | once | TGTGCCAGCAGCTTAATCGGGGTGGAGGCCGGGGAGCTGTTTTTT | CASSLIGVEAGELFF
TRBJ1-5 | TRBD1 | TRBV19 | - | TGTGCCAGTGAAACTACAGGGGGCGCCGAGCAGCCCCAGCATTTT | CASETTGGAEQPQHF
TRBJ2-3 | TRBD2 | TRBV5-4 | - | TGTGCCAGCAGCTCCCGGACTAGTTCTGATACGCAGTATTTT | CASSSRTSSDTQYF
TRBJ2-1 | - | TRBV18 | - | TGTGCCAGCTCCCTCAGTAGGGACTTCTACAATGAGCAGTTCTTC | CASSLSRDFYNEQFF
TRBJ1-5 | - | TRBV28 | - | TGTGCCAGCAGCTTGCCGCAGCCCCAGCATTTT | CASSLPQPQHF
TRBJ2-5 | - | TRBV7-9 | - | TGTGCCAGCAGCCAAAAACCCTCACTGACAGGATCGGAGACCCAGTACTTC | CASSQKPSLTGSETQYF
TRBJ1-1 | - | TRBV19 | - | TGTGCCAGTAGTTTCCGCCCCGGGGGGCCTGGGGCTGAAGCTTTCTTT | CASSFRPGGPGAEAFF
TRBJ2-1 | TRBD2 | TRBV6-4 | - | TGTGCCAGCAGTGCCTTAGCGGGCCTAGAGCAGTTCTTC | CASSALAGLEQFF
TRBJ1-4 | - | TRBV19 | few | TGTGCCTCGGCGAGGGGAGCTAATGAAAAACTGTTTTTT | CASARGANEKLFF
TRBJ2-1 | - | TRBV6-6 | once | TGTGCCAGCAGTCTCCGGGACCACTACAATGAGCAGTTCTTC | CASSLRDHYNEQFF
TRBJ1-5 | - | TRBV6-5 | - | TGTGCCTGCCGACAGGATAGCAATCAGCCCCAGCATTTT | CACRQDSNQPQHF
TRBJ1-1 | - | TRBV30 | - | TGTGCCTGGAGTGTAGTAGTGTCGGGGGTCGGGGCTTTCTTT | CAWSVVVSGVGAFF
TRBJ1-1 | TRBD1 | TRBV7-9 | - | TGTGCCAGCAGCCGGACAGGACGTGAAGCTTTCTTT | CASSRTGREAFF
TRBJ2-2 | - | TRBV2 | - | TGTGCCAGCAGTGAAAACTGGCAAACCACCGGGGAGCTGTTTTTT | CASSENWQTTGELFF
TRBJ1-1 | TRBD1 | TRBV13 | - | TGTGCCAGCAGCTTAGGACGCAGGGGGTTGACCATGAACACTGAAGCTTTCTTT | CASSLGRRGLTMNTEAFF
TRBJ2-6 | TRBD1 | TRBV5-1 | - | TGCGCCAGCAGCTTCCGACAGGGGGGGGCTGGGGCCAACGTCCTGACTTTC | CASSFRQGGAGANVLTF
TRBJ2-1 | - | TRBV2 | - | TGTGCCAGCAGTGAAGCGAGGCCCTCCTACAATGAGCAGTTCTTC | CASSEARPSYNEQFF
TRBJ2-2 | - | TRBV4-3 | - | TGCGCCAGCAGCCACTCATTAACCCCCGACGGGGAGCTGTTTTTT | CASSHSLTPDGELFF
TRBJ2-7 | TRBD2 | TRBV6-4 | - | TGTGCCAGCAGTGTATCTTCGGGGGGGACCTACGAGCAGTACTTC | CASSVSSGGTYEQYF